What follows are 13 T cell receptor beta chains derived from one specimen sequenced in a study of blood T cell repertoires in COVID-19. The repertoire was sequenced with immunoSEQ multiplex PCR; TCRdb's copy has only in-frame clones and lacks some. Altogether roughly 80,000 clones are present, about 91% being singletons, with the ten largest covering about 7%. Sequencing input: peripheral blood. Every receptor here comes from a woman aged 80 or older with acute or convalescent COVID-19.

The chain links TRBV15 to TRBJ2-5; the D is unclear. Trimming shortened V by 0 bases and J by 4 bases, and 9 bases separated the two germline ends. The germline V gene encodes CDR1 LNHNV and CDR2 YYDKDF (reference sequence). CDR3 length equals 14 residues. CDR3 in amino acids: CATSRDNRRETQYF. In DNA form, the CDR3 reads TGTGCCACCAGCAGAGATAACAGACGAGAGACCCAGTACTTC.

The chain joins TRBV5-1 to TRBJ2-1, with a tentative D call TRBD2 (5 bases). Germline V gives CDR1 SGHRS, CDR2 YFSETQ. Deletions cut 1 base from V and 8 bases from J, with 13 bases between. CDR3 size: 14 residues. The CDR3 here is CASSLSGYGDEQFF. The CDR3 coding sequence is TGCGCCAGCAGCTTGTCGGGGTATGGGGATGAGCAGTTCTTC.

This chain uses TRBV28 with TRBJ1-2; D is uncertain. Trimming took 3 bases from V and 4 from J, leaving 6 bases between them. The V gene's germline CDR1 is MDHEN and CDR2 SYDVKM. The CDR3 is 12 amino acids. The DNA for the CDR3 is TGTGCCAGCAGTTTTAGTGGCTATGGCTACACCTTC. This translates into CASSFSGYGYTF.

The chain links TRBV10-2 to TRBJ2-1; weak D call: TRBD2 (5 bases). The germline V and J ends were trimmed by 3 bases and 7 bases, with 13 bases remaining between them. Germline lookup yields CDR1 WSHSY and CDR2 SAAADI. The CDR3 has 14 amino acids. The CDR3 DNA reads as TGCGCCAGCAGTGAAAGGGAACCGGGAAATGAGCAGTTCTTC. The encoded protein is CASSEREPGNEQFF.

This sequence joins TRBV5-6 and TRBJ2-1; 8 nucleotides align to TRBD1. The germline V gene has CDR1 SGHDT and CDR2 YYEEEE. Trimming removed 4 bases from V and 4 bases from J; junction bases left unmatched: 4. The CDR3 contains 14 residues. DNA for the CDR3: TGTGCCAGCAGCCGGGGACAGGAATACAATGAGCAGTTCTTC. Translated: CASSRGQEYNEQFF.

This clone was seen only once. The V gene is TRBV29-1, the J gene TRBJ2-3; D might be TRBD2 (7 bases). CDR3 length equals 14 residues. Looked up from germline, CDR1 is SQVTM and CDR2 is ANQGSEA. Trimming cost V 3 bases and J 2 bases, with 12 bases left between them. CDR3 DNA sequence: TGCAGCGTTGAGGCGGGGGCGCCCACAGATACGCAGTATTTT. Its translation is CSVEAGAPTDTQYF.

This clone was recorded a few times. The chain joins TRBV6-5 to TRBJ2-7, with 7 bases matching TRBD2. This CDR3 contains 14 residues. V was pared by 5 bases and J by 4 bases, with 8 bases of the junction left unmatched. Germline V gives CDR1 MNHEY, CDR2 SVGAGI. The chain's CDR3 is CASSPQAGVYEQYF. CDR3 nucleotides: TGTGCCAGCAGTCCCCAGGCGGGAGTGTACGAGCAGTACTTC.

The chain recombines TRBV4-1 with TRBJ2-1, with a possible D match to TRBD2 (5 bases). V lost 0 bases and J lost 3, with 15 bases in between. CDR1 MGHRA and CDR2 YSYEKL come from the germline V gene. This CDR3 comprises 17 residues. CDR3 in amino acids: CASSQDWRAAYYNEQFF. The CDR3 bases are TGCGCCAGCAGCCAAGATTGGCGGGCCGCCTACTACAATGAGCAGTTCTTC.

This chain joins TRBV4-3 and TRBJ2-3; 7 nucleotides match TRBD2. The length of the CDR3 is 17 residues. The junction had 11 bases not matched to a gene; V was cut back by 1 base and J by 4 bases. Germline assignment: CDR1 LGHNA and CDR2 YSLEER. CDR3 loop: CASSQGPGRGNADTQYF. In DNA form, the CDR3 reads TGCGCCAGCAGCCAAGGCCCTGGGAGGGGTAACGCAGATACGCAGTATTTT.

The chain joins TRBV5-5 to TRBJ2-3; D is uncertain. V lost 2 bases and J lost 1, with 2 bases in between. Germline assignment: CDR1 SGHKS and CDR2 YYEKEE (reference sequence). The CDR3 length is 12 residues. CDR3 region: CASSFGTDTQYF. The CDR3 coding sequence is TGTGCCAGCAGCTTCGGCACAGATACGCAGTATTTT.

The rearrangement joins TRBV18 to TRBJ2-1; possible D gene TRBD1, 8 bases. The V and J ends lost 3 bases and 8 bases respectively, with 14 bases between them. The CDR3 is made up of 14 amino acids. CDR1 KGHSH and CDR2 LQKENI come from the germline V gene. CDR3 protein: CASSPRQGRDEQFF. In DNA, the CDR3 is TGTGCCAGCTCACCCCGACAGGGGAGGGATGAGCAGTTCTTC. Filled out from reference TRBV18 and TRBJ2-1, the complete variable domain reads NAGVMQNPRHLVRRRGQEARLRCSPMKGHSHVYWYRQLPEEGLKFMVYLQKENIIDESGMPKERFSAEFPKEGPSILRIQQVVRGDSAAYFCASSPRQGRDEQFFGPGTRLTVL.

The CDR3 sequence: CASSPQDRSNYGYTF. CDR3 in DNA: TGTGCCAGCAGCCCTCAGGACAGGAGTAACTATGGCTACACCTTC. The chain is built from TRBV9 and TRBJ1-2, with 7 bases lining up with TRBD1. With 4 bases clipped from V and 1 base from J, the junction kept 7 bases outside the gene matches. CDR3 size: 15 residues. The germline V gene has CDR1 SGDLS and CDR2 YYNGEE.

In this sample, this clone turned up once. This sequence joins TRBV11-2 and TRBJ1-5, with D tentatively TRBD1 (6 bases). Germline CDR1 is SGHAT and CDR2 is FQNNGV. This CDR3 has 15 residues. Trimming removed 1 base from V and 3 bases from J, with 10 bases in between. CDR3 protein: CASSLGWGLNQPQHF. The CDR3 bases are TGTGCCAGCAGCTTAGGCTGGGGGCTCAATCAGCCCCAGCATTTT. Full variable domain (rest looked up from reference TRBV11-2 and TRBJ1-5): EAGVAQSPRYKIIEKRQSVAFWCNPISGHATLYWYQQILGQGPKLLIQFQNNGVVDDSQLPKDRFSAERLKGVDSTLKIQPAKLEDSAVYLCASSLGWGLNQPQHFGDGTRLSIL.